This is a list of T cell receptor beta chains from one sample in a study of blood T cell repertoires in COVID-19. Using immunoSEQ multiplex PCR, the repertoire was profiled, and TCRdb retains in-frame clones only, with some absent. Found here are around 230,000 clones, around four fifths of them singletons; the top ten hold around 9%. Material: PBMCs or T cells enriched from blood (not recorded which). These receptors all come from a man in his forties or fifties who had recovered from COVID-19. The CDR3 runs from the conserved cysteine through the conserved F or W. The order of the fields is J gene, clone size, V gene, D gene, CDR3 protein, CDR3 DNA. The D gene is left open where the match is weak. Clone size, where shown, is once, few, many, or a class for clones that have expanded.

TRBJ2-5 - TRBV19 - CASRAEQFQETQYF TGTGCCAGCAGGGCGGAACAATTCCAAGAGACCCAGTACTTC
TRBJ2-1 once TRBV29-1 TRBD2 CSVEVWGGWNNEQFF TGCAGCGTTGAAGTGTGGGGGGGTTGGAACAATGAGCAGTTCTTC
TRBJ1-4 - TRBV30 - CAWRGGRGSNEKLFF TGTGCCTGGAGAGGGGGTAGGGGATCGAATGAAAAACTGTTTTTT
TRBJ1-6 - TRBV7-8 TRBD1 CASSFTGQGQSSYNSPLHF TGTGCCAGCAGCTTTACTGGACAGGGGCAAAGCTCCTATAATTCACCCCTCCACTTT
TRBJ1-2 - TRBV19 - CASSIDPRFYGYTF TGTGCCAGTAGTATAGATCCCAGGTTCTATGGCTACACCTTC
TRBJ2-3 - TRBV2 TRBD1 CASRGTGSRYF TGTGCCAGCAGGGGGACAGGGTCGCGGTATTTT
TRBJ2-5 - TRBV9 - CASSPGETQYF TGTGCCAGCAGCCCCGGGGAGACCCAGTACTTC
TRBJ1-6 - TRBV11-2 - CASSLVAGTMNSPLHF TGTGCCAGCAGCTTAGTGGCCGGGACAATGAATTCACCCCTCCACTTT
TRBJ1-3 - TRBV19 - CASAPGGYSGNTIYF TGTGCCAGCGCCCCGGGAGGCTACTCTGGAAACACCATATATTTT
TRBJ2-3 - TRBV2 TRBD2 CASSEAHPTSGRDKTDTQYF TGTGCCAGCAGTGAAGCCCACCCGACTAGCGGGAGGGACAAAACAGATACGCAGTATTTT
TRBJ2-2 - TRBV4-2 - CASSQAAGRGTGELFF TGTGCCAGCAGCCAAGCGGCGGGGCGCGGCACCGGGGAGCTGTTTTTT
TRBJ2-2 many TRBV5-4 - CASSPGGRAATGELFF TGTGCCAGCAGCCCGGGCGGCAGGGCGGCCACCGGGGAGCTGTTTTTT
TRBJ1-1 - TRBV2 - CASRSVQGMNTEAFF TGTGCCAGCAGATCCGTACAGGGTATGAACACTGAAGCTTTCTTT
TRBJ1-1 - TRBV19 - CASSIVGSTEAFF TGTGCCAGTAGTATCGTGGGCAGCACTGAAGCTTTCTTT
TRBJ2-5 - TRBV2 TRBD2 CASHLAGGPETQYF TGTGCCAGCCACCTAGCGGGGGGGCCGGAGACCCAGTACTTC
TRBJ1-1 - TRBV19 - CASSTAGLYRNTEAFF TGTGCCAGTAGTACAGCAGGACTCTACCGAAACACTGAAGCTTTCTTT
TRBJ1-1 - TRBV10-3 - CAIRTANTEAFF TGTGCCATTAGGACAGCGAACACTGAAGCTTTCTTT
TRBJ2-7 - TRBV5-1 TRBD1 CASKGQTYEQYF TGCGCCAGCAAGGGACAGACCTACGAGCAGTACTTC
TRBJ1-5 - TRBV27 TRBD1 CASSPLDRGAGQPQHF TGTGCCAGCAGTCCGCTCGACAGGGGGGCCGGTCAGCCCCAGCATTTT
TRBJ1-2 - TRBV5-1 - CASSSYSERVRGYTF TGCGCCAGCAGTAGTTATTCGGAGCGGGTGCGTGGCTACACCTTC
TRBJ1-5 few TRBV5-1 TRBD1 CASSLTGEQPQHF TGCGCCAGCAGCTTGACAGGGGAACAGCCCCAGCATTTT
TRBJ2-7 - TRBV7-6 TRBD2 CASSYPSGGVGFGEQYF TGTGCCAGCAGCTACCCTAGCGGGGGGGTAGGTTTCGGCGAGCAGTACTTC
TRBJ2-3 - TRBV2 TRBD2 CASSETSGSWGTDTQYF TGTGCCAGCAGTGAGACTAGCGGGAGTTGGGGCACAGATACGCAGTATTTT
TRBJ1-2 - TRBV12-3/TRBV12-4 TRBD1 CASLGQGDYTF TGTGCCAGCCTGGGACAGGGCGACTACACCTTC
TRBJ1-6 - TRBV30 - CAWSVLTGRNSPLHF TGTGCCTGGAGTGTACTGACAGGAAGGAATTCACCCCTCCACTTT
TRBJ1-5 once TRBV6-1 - CASSEGLGFGSNQPQHF TGTGCCAGCAGTGAAGGGTTGGGCTTTGGTAGCAATCAGCCCCAGCATTTT
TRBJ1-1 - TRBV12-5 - CASSLGGRDTEAFF TGTGCTAGCTCTTTAGGGGGTCGGGACACTGAAGCTTTCTTT
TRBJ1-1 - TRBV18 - CASSGSPGSTEAFF TGTGCCAGCTCAGGCAGCCCGGGGAGCACTGAAGCTTTCTTT
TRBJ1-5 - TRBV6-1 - CASSVRVLSLNSNQPQHF TGTGCCAGCAGTGTACGGGTCTTGAGCTTAAATAGCAATCAGCCCCAGCATTTT
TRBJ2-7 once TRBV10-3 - CATARDYEQYF TGTGCCACCGCCCGGGACTACGAGCAGTACTTC
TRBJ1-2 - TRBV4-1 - CASSQEQEAIYGYTF TGCGCCAGCAGCCAAGAACAAGAGGCGATCTATGGCTACACCTTC
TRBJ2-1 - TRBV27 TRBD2 CASSAGRGSNEQFF TGTGCCAGCAGTGCGGGGAGGGGATCCAATGAGCAGTTCTTC
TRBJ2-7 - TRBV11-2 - CASSSPSPGEQYF TGTGCCAGCAGCTCTCCATCCCCCGGGGAGCAGTACTTC
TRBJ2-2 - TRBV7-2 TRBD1 CASSATGGLGELFF TGTGCCAGCAGCGCGACAGGGGGTCTCGGGGAGCTGTTTTTT
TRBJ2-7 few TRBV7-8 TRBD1 CASSRDRAYEQYF TGTGCCAGCAGCCGGGACAGGGCCTACGAGCAGTACTTC
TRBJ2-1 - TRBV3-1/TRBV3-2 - CASSSADEQFF TGTGCCAGCAGCTCAGCGGATGAGCAGTTCTTC
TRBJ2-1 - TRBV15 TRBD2 CATVLAGSSYNEQFF TGTGCCACCGTCCTAGCGGGAAGCTCCTACAATGAGCAGTTCTTC
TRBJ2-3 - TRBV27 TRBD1 CASSRGTGQSDTQYF TGTGCCAGCAGCCGGGGGACAGGCCAGTCAGATACGCAGTATTTT
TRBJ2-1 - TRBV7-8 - CASSTTGFHNEQFF TGTGCCAGCAGCACCACAGGGTTCCACAATGAGCAGTTCTTC
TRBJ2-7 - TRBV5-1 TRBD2 CASSSRTSGGSSYEQYF TGCGCCAGCAGCTCCCGGACTAGCGGGGGAAGCTCCTACGAGCAGTACTTC
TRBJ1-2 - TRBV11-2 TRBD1 CASSLGQGAFYGYTF TGTGCCAGCAGCTTAGGACAGGGGGCATTCTATGGCTACACCTTC
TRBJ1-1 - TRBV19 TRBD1 CASRTGTGVNTEAFF TGTGCCAGTCGTACCGGGACAGGTGTGAACACTGAAGCTTTCTTT
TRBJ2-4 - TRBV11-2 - CASSQIALGKNIQYF TGTGCCAGCAGCCAAATAGCACTGGGCAAAAACATTCAGTACTTC
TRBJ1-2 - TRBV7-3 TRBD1 CASSSTGSGGYTF TGTGCCAGCAGCTCGACAGGGAGCGGTGGCTACACCTTC
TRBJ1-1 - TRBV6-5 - CASSYSRDTEAFF TGTGCCAGCAGTTACTCACGGGACACTGAAGCTTTCTTT
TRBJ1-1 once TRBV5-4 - CASSLPARVGEAFF TGTGCCAGCAGCTTGCCCGCCAGGGTTGGTGAAGCTTTCTTT
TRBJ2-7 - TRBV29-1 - CSVGRSDNPYEQYF TGCAGCGTCGGCCGGTCAGACAACCCCTACGAGCAGTACTTC
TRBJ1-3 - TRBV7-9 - CASSFAVLSGNTIYF TGTGCCAGCAGCTTTGCAGTCCTCTCTGGAAACACCATATATTTT
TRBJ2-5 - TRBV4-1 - CASSQLPGEETQYF TGCGCCAGCAGCCAGCTTCCGGGGGAAGAGACCCAGTACTTC
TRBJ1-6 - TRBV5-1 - CASSLGRQNNSPLHF TGCGCCAGCAGCTTGGGGAGACAGAATAATTCACCCCTCCACTTT
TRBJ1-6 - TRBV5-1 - CASSSLGGELYNSPLHF TGCGCCAGCAGCTCGCTTGGTGGAGAGCTTTATAATTCACCCCTCCACTTT